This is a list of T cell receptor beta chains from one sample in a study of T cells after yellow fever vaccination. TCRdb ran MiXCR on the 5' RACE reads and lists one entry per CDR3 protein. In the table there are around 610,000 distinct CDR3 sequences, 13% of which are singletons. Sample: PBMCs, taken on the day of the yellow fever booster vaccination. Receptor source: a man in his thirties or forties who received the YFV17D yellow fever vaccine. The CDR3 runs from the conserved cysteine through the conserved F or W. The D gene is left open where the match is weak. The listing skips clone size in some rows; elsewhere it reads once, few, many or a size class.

cdr3_aa: CASSRLAGTHEQFF
cdr3_nt: TGTGCCAGCAGTCGACTAGCGGGAACGCATGAGCAGTTCTTC
v_call: TRBV12-3/TRBV12-4
clone_size: -
d_call: TRBD2
j_call: TRBJ2-1

cdr3_aa: CASSPRQTREQYF
cdr3_nt: TGTGCCAGCAGCCCGCGACAGACCCGCGAGCAGTACTTC
v_call: TRBV3-1
clone_size: -
d_call: -
j_call: TRBJ2-7

cdr3_aa: CASSYGQGVSPLHF
cdr3_nt: TGTGCCAGCAGTTATGGACAGGGAGTATCACCCCTCCACTTT
v_call: TRBV6-5
clone_size: -
d_call: TRBD1
j_call: TRBJ1-6

cdr3_aa: CSASGTSDHNEQFF
cdr3_nt: TGCAGTGCTTCCGGGACTAGCGACCACAATGAGCAGTTCTTC
v_call: TRBV20-1
clone_size: -
d_call: TRBD2
j_call: TRBJ2-1

cdr3_aa: CASNQDRPEAFF
cdr3_nt: TGTGCCAGCAACCAGGACAGGCCGGAAGCTTTCTTT
v_call: TRBV2
clone_size: -
d_call: TRBD1
j_call: TRBJ1-1

cdr3_aa: CASSSRNPRGTQIQETQYF
cdr3_nt: TGCGCCAGCAGCTCGAGGAACCCCCGGGGGACACAGATACAAGAGACCCAGTACTTC
v_call: TRBV4-1
clone_size: -
d_call: -
j_call: TRBJ2-5

cdr3_aa: CASSESVAANTGELFF
cdr3_nt: TGTGCCAGCAGCGAGTCGGTAGCGGCGAACACCGGGGAGCTGTTTTTT
v_call: TRBV7-2
clone_size: -
d_call: -
j_call: TRBJ2-2

cdr3_aa: CASRLESSYNEQFF
cdr3_nt: TGCGCCAGCAGACTGGAAAGCTCCTACAATGAGCAGTTCTTC
v_call: TRBV5-1
clone_size: many
d_call: -
j_call: TRBJ2-1

cdr3_aa: CASSLGLAGGPNTGELFF
cdr3_nt: TGTGCCAGCAGCTTAGGACTAGCGGGGGGCCCGAACACCGGGGAGCTGTTTTTT
v_call: TRBV5-4
clone_size: -
d_call: TRBD2
j_call: TRBJ2-2

cdr3_aa: CSVVLDGTSFYNEQFF
cdr3_nt: TGCAGCGTTGTTTTAGATGGGACTAGCTTCTACAATGAGCAGTTCTTC
v_call: TRBV29-1
clone_size: few
d_call: TRBD2
j_call: TRBJ2-1

cdr3_aa: CASRSAGGPIEQYF
cdr3_nt: TGTGCCAGTAGATCGGCGGGAGGGCCGATCGAGCAGTACTTC
v_call: TRBV19
clone_size: few
d_call: TRBD2
j_call: TRBJ2-7

cdr3_aa: CASSLERWQGVTQYF
cdr3_nt: TGTGCCAGCAGCTTAGAAAGATGGCAGGGGGTGACCCAGTACTTC
v_call: TRBV11-2
clone_size: -
d_call: TRBD1
j_call: TRBJ2-5

cdr3_aa: CASSFIQDGTDTQYF
cdr3_nt: TGTGCCAGCAGCTTCATCCAGGACGGTACAGATACGCAGTATTTT
v_call: TRBV11-2
clone_size: -
d_call: -
j_call: TRBJ2-3

cdr3_aa: CASSSTGGAGEQYF
cdr3_nt: TGCGCCAGCAGCTCGACAGGGGGCGCGGGGGAGCAGTACTTC
v_call: TRBV5-1
clone_size: few
d_call: TRBD1
j_call: TRBJ2-7

cdr3_aa: CASRRTGGAYEQYF
cdr3_nt: TGTGCCAGCAGACGGACAGGGGGGGCCTACGAGCAGTACTTC
v_call: TRBV27
clone_size: -
d_call: TRBD1
j_call: TRBJ2-7

cdr3_aa: CSARGLLNTGELFF
cdr3_nt: TGCAGTGCTAGAGGGCTCTTGAACACCGGGGAGCTGTTTTTT
v_call: TRBV20-1
clone_size: many
d_call: -
j_call: TRBJ2-2

cdr3_aa: CSVVSGFNQPQHF
cdr3_nt: TGCAGCGTTGTGTCCGGATTTAATCAGCCCCAGCATTTT
v_call: TRBV29-1
clone_size: few
d_call: -
j_call: TRBJ1-5

cdr3_aa: CASSLARGALEQYF
cdr3_nt: TGTGCCAGCAGCTTAGCCAGAGGGGCATTGGAGCAGTACTTC
v_call: TRBV11-2
clone_size: -
d_call: -
j_call: TRBJ2-7

cdr3_aa: CTFSLAGQGPLWTEAFF
cdr3_nt: TGTACCTTCAGTTTAGCTGGACAGGGTCCGTTATGGACTGAAGCTTTCTTT
v_call: TRBV12-3/TRBV12-4
clone_size: -
d_call: TRBD1
j_call: TRBJ1-1

cdr3_aa: CSALSAGDGGTLNNEQFF
cdr3_nt: TGCAGTGCCCTCTCGGCGGGCGATGGCGGGACACTTAACAATGAGCAGTTCTTC
v_call: TRBV20-1
clone_size: -
d_call: -
j_call: TRBJ2-1

cdr3_aa: CASRPGQGIRGYTF
cdr3_nt: TGTGCCAGCAGACCCGGACAGGGGATAAGAGGCTACACCTTC
v_call: TRBV6-2/TRBV6-3
clone_size: -
d_call: TRBD1
j_call: TRBJ1-2

cdr3_aa: CSASGEIGGYTF
cdr3_nt: TGCAGTGCTAGCGGAGAGATTGGGGGCTACACCTTC
v_call: TRBV20-1
clone_size: many
d_call: -
j_call: TRBJ1-2

cdr3_aa: CASSQDSDADTQYF
cdr3_nt: TGCGCCAGCAGCCAGGATTCTGATGCAGATACGCAGTATTTT
v_call: TRBV4-3
clone_size: many
d_call: -
j_call: TRBJ2-3

cdr3_aa: CASTGGLNNEQFF
cdr3_nt: TGTGCCAGTACGGGAGGTTTAAACAATGAGCAGTTCTTC
v_call: TRBV2
clone_size: once
d_call: TRBD2
j_call: TRBJ2-1

cdr3_aa: CASSDSLAGTSGDPRQF
cdr3_nt: TGTGCCAGCAGCGACTCCCTCGCGGGGACTAGCGGGGACCCAAGGCAGTTC
v_call: TRBV9
clone_size: -
d_call: TRBD2
j_call: TRBJ2-5

cdr3_aa: CASSSKGGLCHF
cdr3_nt: TGCGCCAGCAGCTCTAAGGGAGGGCTCTGTCACTTC
v_call: TRBV5-1
clone_size: few
d_call: TRBD2
j_call: TRBJ2-7

cdr3_aa: CANARGPETQYF
cdr3_nt: TGTGCCAATGCCCGGGGACCAGAGACCCAGTACTTC
v_call: TRBV18
clone_size: -
d_call: -
j_call: TRBJ2-5

cdr3_aa: CASSYIRTGSIGELFF
cdr3_nt: TGTGCCAGCAGTTACATAAGGACAGGGTCTATCGGGGAGCTGTTTTTT
v_call: TRBV6-5
clone_size: -
d_call: TRBD1
j_call: TRBJ2-2

cdr3_aa: CASSFLSGEVSYEQYF
cdr3_nt: TGTGCCAGCAGCTTCCTTTCAGGGGAGGTCTCCTACGAGCAGTACTTC
v_call: TRBV7-9
clone_size: -
d_call: -
j_call: TRBJ2-7

cdr3_aa: CSRAGVLDTQYF
cdr3_nt: TGCAGTCGAGCGGGAGTGTTGGATACGCAGTATTTT
v_call: TRBV20-1
clone_size: -
d_call: TRBD2
j_call: TRBJ2-3

cdr3_aa: CASQGLAGGLWAQYF
cdr3_nt: TGTGCCAGTCAAGGACTAGCGGGAGGCCTCTGGGCGCAGTATTTT
v_call: TRBV12-3/TRBV12-4
clone_size: -
d_call: TRBD2
j_call: TRBJ2-3

cdr3_aa: CASRAQWRSNTEAFF
cdr3_nt: TGTGCCAGCAGGGCTCAGTGGAGGTCGAACACTGAAGCTTTCTTT
v_call: TRBV28
clone_size: -
d_call: -
j_call: TRBJ1-1

cdr3_aa: CTSSPGHTTSGYTF
cdr3_nt: TGCACCAGCAGCCCGGGACACACCACCAGTGGCTACACCTTC
v_call: TRBV1
clone_size: -
d_call: -
j_call: TRBJ1-2

cdr3_aa: CVEQLPDEETQYF
cdr3_nt: TGTGTCGAGCAATTGCCAGACGAAGAGACCCAGTACTTC
v_call: TRBV7-2
clone_size: few
d_call: -
j_call: TRBJ2-5

cdr3_aa: CASSLRDSQETQYF
cdr3_nt: TGTGCCAGCAGCTTAAGAGACTCACAAGAGACCCAGTACTTC
v_call: TRBV7-9
clone_size: few
d_call: -
j_call: TRBJ2-5

cdr3_aa: CTFSFPLGRNSGANVLTF
cdr3_nt: TGTACCTTCAGTTTTCCGCTGGGACGGAACTCTGGGGCCAACGTCCTGACTTTC
v_call: TRBV12-3/TRBV12-4
clone_size: -
d_call: -
j_call: TRBJ2-6

cdr3_aa: CSATDRGRRETQYF
cdr3_nt: TGCAGTGCCACGGACAGGGGTCGGAGGGAGACCCAGTACTTC
v_call: TRBV20-1
clone_size: few
d_call: TRBD1
j_call: TRBJ2-5

cdr3_aa: CSAAQGAPVRELFF
cdr3_nt: TGCAGCGCCGCCCAGGGGGCGCCAGTTAGGGAGCTGTTTTTT
v_call: TRBV29-1
clone_size: few
d_call: TRBD1
j_call: TRBJ2-2

cdr3_aa: CASSLRADLNLLSYEQYF
cdr3_nt: TGTGCCAGCAGCTTAAGGGCAGACCTCAACCTTTTATCCTACGAGCAGTACTTC
v_call: TRBV11-2
clone_size: -
d_call: -
j_call: TRBJ2-7